Sequencing of this TCR beta chain was carried out in a study of glioma-infiltrating T cells after dendritic cell vaccination. Study as a whole: Dendritic cells derived from monocytes and pulsed with autologous tumor lysate formed the vaccine. Dendritic cell vaccine was injected intradermally three times, biweekly.

The PCR used 60 V beta and 13 J beta primers. The protocol was immunoSEQ multiplex PCR, while the TCRdb copy is restricted to in-frame clones and leaves out a portion. The data contain around 97,000 clones, 81% of them singletons. Germline-derived CDR1 and CDR2 are LNHDA and SQIVND (reference sequence). V was trimmed by 5 bases and J by 1 base, leaving 9 bases between them. This CDR3 is 13 amino acids long. Material: blood, obtained before dendritic cell vaccination. The chain is built from TRBV19 and TRBJ2-7; TRBD1 is a possible D gene (6 bases). The TCR comes from a human donor with glioblastoma. CDR3 in amino acids: CASSVDRSYEQYF. CDR3 coding DNA: TGTGCCAGTAGTGTCGACAGGTCCTACGAGCAGTACTTC. The variable domain in full, completed from reference TRBV19 and TRBJ2-7, reads DGGITQSPKYLFRKEGQNVTLSCEQNLNHDAMYWYRQDPGQGLRLIYYSQIVNDFQKGDIAEGYSVSREKKESFPLTVTSAQKNPTAFYLCASSVDRSYEQYFGPGTRLTVT.